A selection of T cell receptor beta chains follows, all from one sample in a study of T-cell reconstitution after alpha-beta-depleted transplantation in children. TCRdb re-called the PCR reads with MiXCR, one entry per CDR3 protein. The sample yields about 410,000 distinct CDR3 sequences, approximately 20% seen once. This specimen consisted of PBMCs from the stem cell graft donor, obtained from the stem cell graft. Receptor source: a human donor who donated a stem cell graft to a child with acute myeloid leukemia. Each CDR3 is given with its conserved first and last residue. Each record gives: CDR3 length, D gene, clone size, V gene, J gene, CDR3 DNA, CDR3 protein. The D gene is left open where the match is weak. A clone size is listed for some rows: how often the clone was seen (once, few, many), or a class if it is expanded.

14	NA	few	TRBV5-1	TRBJ2-2	TGCGCCAGCAGGGACAGCATTAACACCGGGGAGCTGTTTTTT	CASRDSINTGELFF
13	NA	NA	TRBV2	TRBJ2-1	TGTGCCAGCAGGAGGTATCGCGGGGATGAGCAGTTCTTC	CASRRYRGDEQFF
16	TRBD1	NA	TRBV5-1	TRBJ2-3	TGCGCCAGCAGACAGCAGACAGGGGTCAGCACCTATACGCAGTATTTT	CASRQQTGVSTYTQYF
14	TRBD1	NA	TRBV2	TRBJ1-3	TGTGCCAGTGACAGGGCCCTAAATGGAAACACCATATATTTT	CASDRALNGNTIYF
17	TRBD2	NA	TRBV3-1	TRBJ2-1	TGTGCCAGCAGCCAAGGGGTTGGCGGGAGGTCCTACAATGAGCAGTTCTTC	CASSQGVGGRSYNEQFF
12	NA	many	TRBV12-3/TRBV12-4	TRBJ1-6	TGTGCCAGCAGCCAGGCTAATTCACCCCTCCACTTT	CASSQANSPLHF
12	NA	NA	TRBV12-1	TRBJ2-5	TGTGCCAGCAGCTTTCGATCGGAGACCCAGTACTTC	CASSFRSETQYF
15	NA	NA	TRBV19	TRBJ1-5	TGTGCCAGTATTTATTCGGGTCTCCCGAATCAGCCCCAGCATTTT	CASIYSGLPNQPQHF
11	NA	many	TRBV7-9	TRBJ1-2	TGTGCCAGCAGCTTAAATTTTGGCTACACCTTC	CASSLNFGYTF
13	NA	few	TRBV7-6	TRBJ2-5	TGTGCCAGCAGCTCAGAGGTGAAAAAGGCCCAGTACTTC	CASSSEVKKAQYF
15	NA	few	TRBV4-1	TRBJ2-7	TGCGCCAGCAGCCAAGAAGGGAAAGGCGAACCGAGTCAGTACTTC	CASSQEGKGEPSQYF
13	NA	few	TRBV28	TRBJ2-7	TGTGCCAGCGGAAACAGGGTTCTGAGCGAGCAGTACTTC	CASGNRVLSEQYF
15	NA	many	TRBV9	TRBJ2-2	TGTGCCAGCAGCGTAGCCTGGGGCGCGGTCGGGGAGCTGTTTTTT	CASSVAWGAVGELFF
15	NA	many	TRBV29-1	TRBJ2-7	TGCAGCGTTCTGAAGTTAGAGGGCCGGCGCTACGAGCAGTACTTC	CSVLKLEGRRYEQYF
14	NA	NA	TRBV11-2	TRBJ2-1	TGTGCCAGCAGCCTTTTAGGAGTGAATGGTGAGCAGTTCTTC	CASSLLGVNGEQFF
14	TRBD1	few	TRBV6-2/TRBV6-3	TRBJ2-3	TGTGCCAGCACACGGACAGGGGTGACAGATACGCAGTATTTT	CASTRTGVTDTQYF
15	NA	NA	TRBV20-1	TRBJ2-7	TGCAGTGCTAGAGATTTAAACAGGCCCACCTACGAGCAGTACTTC	CSARDLNRPTYEQYF
16	TRBD1	NA	TRBV24-1	TRBJ2-5	TGTGCCACCAGTGATCCCGGACAGGGGGCAACGGAGACCCAGTACTTC	CATSDPGQGATETQYF
14	TRBD1	NA	TRBV5-1	TRBJ1-1	TGCGCCAGCAGCTTCAGGGGGCTAAGCACTGAAGCTTTCTTT	CASSFRGLSTEAFF
16	NA	few	TRBV12-3/TRBV12-4	TRBJ2-3	TGTGCCAGCAGCCCTGACAGGTTTGGGGGCACAGATACGCAGTATTTT	CASSPDRFGGTDTQYF
17	TRBD1	NA	TRBV5-1	TRBJ1-1	TGCGCCAGCAGCTTGGCCGGGACAGGGTCGGGAGGAAATGAAGCTTTCTTT	CASSLAGTGSGGNEAFF
15	TRBD2	few	TRBV12-3/TRBV12-4	TRBJ2-1	TGTGCCAGCAGTTCCACTAGCGGGGGACTCAATGAGCAGTTCTTC	CASSSTSGGLNEQFF
17	NA	few	TRBV10-3	TRBJ2-1	TGTGCCATCAGCCCCCACTTGGCGGGCAAGGGATACAATGAGCAGTTCTTC	CAISPHLAGKGYNEQFF
12	NA	many	TRBV12-3/TRBV12-4	TRBJ2-7	TGTGCCAGCAGTTTGGGGACAAACGAGCAGTACTTC	CASSLGTNEQYF
14	TRBD1	NA	TRBV12-3/TRBV12-4	TRBJ1-1	TGTGCCAGCAGTTTACGAGGACAGGGGAGTGAAGCTTTCTTT	CASSLRGQGSEAFF
14	TRBD2	NA	TRBV12-3/TRBV12-4	TRBJ2-3	TGTGCCAGCAGCCTAACTAGCGTCACAGATACGCAGTATTTT	CASSLTSVTDTQYF
16	NA	NA	TRBV20-1	TRBJ2-1	TGCAGTGCTAGAGAGTCGGGTGCGGCCTCCTACAATGAGCAGTTCTTC	CSARESGAASYNEQFF
15	TRBD2	NA	TRBV12-3/TRBV12-4	TRBJ2-7	TGTGCCAGCAGTTATACCCCAGCGGGACTCTACGAGCAGTACTTC	CASSYTPAGLYEQYF
13	NA	NA	TRBV7-2	TRBJ2-1	TGTGCCAGCAGCTTAGCTGCGGCTAGCTTCCAGTTCTTC	CASSLAAASFQFF
12	NA	NA	TRBV20-1	TRBJ1-6	TGCAGTGCCCTCGGACCTAATTCACCCCTCCACTTT	CSALGPNSPLHF
14	NA	NA	TRBV6-5	TRBJ1-2	TGTGCCAGCAGCACCAACAGGGTCGACTATGGCTACACCTTC	CASSTNRVDYGYTF
15	TRBD2	NA	TRBV4-2	TRBJ2-2	TGTGCCAGCAGCCCGCGGACTAGCCGGACCGGGGAGCTGTTTTTT	CASSPRTSRTGELFF
14	NA	NA	TRBV9	TRBJ2-2	TGTGCCAGCAGCGCTACAGTCGGCGCCGGGGAGCTGTTTTTT	CASSATVGAGELFF
11	NA	many	TRBV12-3/TRBV12-4	TRBJ2-7	TGCGCCAGCAGTGTCTCCTACGAGCAGTACTTC	CASSVSYEQYF
15	NA	NA	TRBV20-1	TRBJ2-7	TGCAGTGTTAGGGGCACCAGGGGGGCTGGCTACGAGCAGTACTTC	CSVRGTRGAGYEQYF
15	NA	many	TRBV6-5	TRBJ2-1	TGTGCCAGCAGTTACTCGGGACTCTCCTACAATGAGCAGTTCTTC	CASSYSGLSYNEQFF
12	NA	few	TRBV28	TRBJ2-4	TGTGCCAGCAGTTTTTTAGAAAACATTCAGTACTTC	CASSFLENIQYF
13	NA	NA	TRBV20-1	TRBJ2-7	TGCAGTGCTAGAACGACAGGCTTCGGCGAGCAGTACTTC	CSARTTGFGEQYF
12	NA	many	TRBV18	TRBJ2-5	TGTGCCAGCAGTCCCGGCCAAGAGACCCAGTACTTC	CASSPGQETQYF
14	TRBD1	NA	TRBV7-3	TRBJ2-3	TGTGCCAGCAGCCCTCGGACAGGGCGGGATACGCAGTATTTT	CASSPRTGRDTQYF
13	NA	few	TRBV24-1	TRBJ2-5	TGTGCCACCAGTGATGGGTACCAAGAGACCCAGTACTTC	CATSDGYQETQYF
13	NA	NA	TRBV27	TRBJ2-7	TGTGCCAGCAGTTTTCAGGCCGCCTACGAGCAGTACTTC	CASSFQAAYEQYF
17	NA	NA	TRBV29-1	TRBJ2-1	TGCAGCGTTCTGCCCATTAGCGGAGGCCCGGGTAAAACTGAGCAGTTCTTC	CSVLPISGGPGKTEQFF
13	TRBD1	NA	TRBV20-1	TRBJ2-2	TGCAGTGCTAGCTTAGGGGGCTCCGGGGAGCTGTTTTTT	CSASLGGSGELFF